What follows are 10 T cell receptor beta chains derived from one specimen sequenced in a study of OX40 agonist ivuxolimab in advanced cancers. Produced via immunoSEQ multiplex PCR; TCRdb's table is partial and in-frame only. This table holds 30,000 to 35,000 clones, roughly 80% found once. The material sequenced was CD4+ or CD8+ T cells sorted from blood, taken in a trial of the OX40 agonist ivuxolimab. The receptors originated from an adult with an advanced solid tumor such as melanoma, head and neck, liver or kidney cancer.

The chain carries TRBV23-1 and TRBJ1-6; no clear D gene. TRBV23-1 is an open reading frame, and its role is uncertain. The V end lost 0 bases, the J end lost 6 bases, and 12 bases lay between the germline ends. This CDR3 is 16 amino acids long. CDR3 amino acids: CASSQSLVGSNSPLHF. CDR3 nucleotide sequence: TGCGCCAGCAGTCAATCCCTAGTGGGGAGTAATTCACCCCTCCACTTT.

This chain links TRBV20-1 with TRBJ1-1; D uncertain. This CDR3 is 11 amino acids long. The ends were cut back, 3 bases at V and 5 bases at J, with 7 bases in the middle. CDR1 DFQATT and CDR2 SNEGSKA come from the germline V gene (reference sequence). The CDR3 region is CSARVVTEAFF. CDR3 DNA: TGCAGTGCTAGGGTGGTGACTGAAGCTTTCTTT.

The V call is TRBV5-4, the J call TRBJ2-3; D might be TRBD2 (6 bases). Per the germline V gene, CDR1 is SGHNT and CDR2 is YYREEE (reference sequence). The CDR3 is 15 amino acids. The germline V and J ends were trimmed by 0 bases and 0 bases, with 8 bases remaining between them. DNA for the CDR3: TGTGCCAGCAGCTTGGGCGGGACTAGCACAGATACGCAGTATTTT. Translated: CASSLGGTSTDTQYF. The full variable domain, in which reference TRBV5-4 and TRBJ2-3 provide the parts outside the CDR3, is ETGVTQSPTHLIKTRGQQVTLRCSSQSGHNTVSWYQQALGQGPQFIFQYYREEENGRGNFPPRFSGLQFPNYSSELNVNALELDDSALYLCASSLGGTSTDTQYFGPGTRLTVL.

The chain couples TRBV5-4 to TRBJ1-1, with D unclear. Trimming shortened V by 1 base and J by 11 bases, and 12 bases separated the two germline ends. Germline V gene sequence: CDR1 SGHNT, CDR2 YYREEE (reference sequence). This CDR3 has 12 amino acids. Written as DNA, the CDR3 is TGTGCCAGCAGCTTGTATGGGTTAACGGCTTTCTTT. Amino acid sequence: CASSLYGLTAFF. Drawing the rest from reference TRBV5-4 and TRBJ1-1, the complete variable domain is ETGVTQSPTHLIKTRGQQVTLRCSSQSGHNTVSWYQQALGQGPQFIFQYYREEENGRGNFPPRFSGLQFPNYSSELNVNALELDDSALYLCASSLYGLTAFFGQGTRLTVV.

The CDR3 loop reads CASSSVGESNQPQHF. CDR3 coding DNA: TGTGCCAGCAGCTCAGTGGGGGAGAGCAATCAGCCCCAGCATTTT. This sequence joins TRBV7-8 and TRBJ1-5, with D possibly matching TRBD1 (5 bases). CDR3 length: 15 residues. Germline CDR1 is SGHVS and CDR2 is FQNEAQ. V was cut by 4 bases and J by 1 base, with 11 bases left in between. The full variable domain, in which reference TRBV7-8 and TRBJ1-5 provide the parts outside the CDR3, is GAGVSQSPRYKVAKRGQDVALRCDPISGHVSLFWYQQALGQGPEFLTYFQNEAQLDKSGLPSDRFFAERPEGSVSTLKIQRTQQEDSAVYLCASSSVGESNQPQHFGDGTRLSIL.

CDR3 region: CASSLGPHYTDTQYF. CDR3 bases: TGTGCCAGCAGCTTGGGCCCGCATTACACAGATACGCAGTATTTT. The chain is built from TRBV5-6 and TRBJ2-3; D unresolved. Per the germline V gene, CDR1 is SGHDT and CDR2 is YYEEEE. This CDR3 is 15 amino acids long. V was trimmed by 0 bases and J by 2 bases, leaving 10 bases between them.

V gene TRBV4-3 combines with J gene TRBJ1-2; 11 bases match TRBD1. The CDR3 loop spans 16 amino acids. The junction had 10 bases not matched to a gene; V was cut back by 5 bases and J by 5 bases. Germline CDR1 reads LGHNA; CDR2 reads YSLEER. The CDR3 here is CASSAPGQGVGYGYTF. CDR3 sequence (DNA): TGCGCCAGCAGCGCACCGGGACAGGGGGTAGGTTATGGCTACACCTTC.

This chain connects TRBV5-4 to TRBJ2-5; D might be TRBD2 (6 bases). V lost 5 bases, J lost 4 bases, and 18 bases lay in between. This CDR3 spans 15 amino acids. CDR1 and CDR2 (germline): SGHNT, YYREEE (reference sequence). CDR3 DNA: TGTGCCAGCAGTACCCCGAGCGGGCCAGGAGAGACCCAGTACTTC. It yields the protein CASSTPSGPGETQYF.

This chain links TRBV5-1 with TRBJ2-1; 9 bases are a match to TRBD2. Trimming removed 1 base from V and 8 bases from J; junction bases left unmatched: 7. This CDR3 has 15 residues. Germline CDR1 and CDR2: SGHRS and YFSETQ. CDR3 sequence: CASSLRRGGGYEQFF. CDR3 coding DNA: TGCGCCAGCAGCTTGCGGCGGGGGGGCGGTTATGAGCAGTTCTTC.

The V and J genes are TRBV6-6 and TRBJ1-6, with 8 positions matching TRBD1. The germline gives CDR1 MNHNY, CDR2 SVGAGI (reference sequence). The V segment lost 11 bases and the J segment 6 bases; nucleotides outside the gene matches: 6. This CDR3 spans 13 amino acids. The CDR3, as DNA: TGTGCCGCAACAGGGGGTCGTAATTCACCCCTCCACTTT. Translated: CAATGGRNSPLHF.